This is a list of T cell receptor beta chains from one sample in a study of T cell repertoires in cytomegalovirus infection. Their cognate antigens are unknown. One entry per CDR3 protein results from TCRdb running MiXCR on the reads. The sample has about 85,000 distinct CDR3 sequences; 45% to 50% are singletons. The sample was CD8+ T cells from cultured PBMCs, taken from culture after CMV antigen stimulation. Receptor source: a human donor in good health (CMV status not recorded). Some clones in this sample may be carry-over from other donors' samples. The CDR3 runs from the conserved cysteine through the conserved F or W. The order of the fields is J gene, CDR3 length, D gene, V gene, clone size, CDR3 DNA, CDR3 protein. A D gene is named only where the DNA matches it firmly. The size entry is marked missing in some rows and otherwise reads once, few, many or a size class.

j_call: TRBJ2-5
cdr3_length: 16
d_call: TRBD1
v_call: TRBV7-9
clone_size: -
cdr3_nt: TGTGCCAGCAGCCCCTCGACAGGGGCCTCCTTCGGGACCCAGTACTTC
cdr3_aa: CASSPSTGASFGTQYF

j_call: TRBJ2-7
cdr3_length: 14
d_call: -
v_call: TRBV7-6
clone_size: -
cdr3_nt: TGTGCCAGCAGCTTAGCGCGGGACAGTTACGAGCAGTACTTC
cdr3_aa: CASSLARDSYEQYF

j_call: TRBJ2-3
cdr3_length: 17
d_call: TRBD2
v_call: TRBV2
clone_size: -
cdr3_nt: TGTGCCAGCAGTGATTTGGCTAGCGGGGCGAGCACAGATACGCAGTATTTT
cdr3_aa: CASSDLASGASTDTQYF

j_call: TRBJ2-2
cdr3_length: 15
d_call: -
v_call: TRBV6-1
clone_size: -
cdr3_nt: TGTGCCAGCAGTACGGGGTTTTCGAACACCGGGGAGCTGTTTTTT
cdr3_aa: CASSTGFSNTGELFF

j_call: TRBJ1-1
cdr3_length: 13
d_call: -
v_call: TRBV19
clone_size: once
cdr3_nt: TGTGCCAGCACCCACCCCTTAGCGGCTGAAGCTTTCTTT
cdr3_aa: CASTHPLAAEAFF

j_call: TRBJ1-2
cdr3_length: 17
d_call: -
v_call: TRBV7-9
clone_size: few
cdr3_nt: TGTGCCAGCAGCTTAGCCCTTTTGGACAGTAACGGACGGGGCTACACCTTC
cdr3_aa: CASSLALLDSNGRGYTF

j_call: TRBJ2-3
cdr3_length: 15
d_call: -
v_call: TRBV4-1
clone_size: -
cdr3_nt: TGTGCCAGCAGCCTGGTGGACCCTGGCACAGATACGCAGTATTTT
cdr3_aa: CASSLVDPGTDTQYF

j_call: TRBJ2-7
cdr3_length: 16
d_call: TRBD1
v_call: TRBV27
clone_size: -
cdr3_nt: TGTGCCAGCAGTCCCCCAGGGGACAGGAGACTCTACGAGCAGTACTTC
cdr3_aa: CASSPPGDRRLYEQYF

j_call: TRBJ2-1
cdr3_length: 14
d_call: -
v_call: TRBV12-3/TRBV12-4
clone_size: -
cdr3_nt: TGTGCCAGCAGCCTCCAGGGGCCCTACAATGAGCAGTTCTTC
cdr3_aa: CASSLQGPYNEQFF

j_call: TRBJ2-7
cdr3_length: 17
d_call: -
v_call: TRBV6-1
clone_size: -
cdr3_nt: TGTGCCAGCACCCTTCCTCCAAGGGACCCCGCTACCTACGAGCAGTACTTC
cdr3_aa: CASTLPPRDPATYEQYF

j_call: TRBJ2-7
cdr3_length: 19
d_call: TRBD2
v_call: TRBV5-6
clone_size: -
cdr3_nt: TGTGCCAGCAGCCTGTGGGAAGGTAGCGGGGGTCCCTCTTCCTACGAGCAGTACTTC
cdr3_aa: CASSLWEGSGGPSSYEQYF

j_call: TRBJ1-1
cdr3_length: 18
d_call: -
v_call: TRBV7-8
clone_size: -
cdr3_nt: TGTGCCAGCAGCTTAGGGGGGCCTACCAGGGAGGTGATCACTGAAGCTTTCTTT
cdr3_aa: CASSLGGPTREVITEAFF

j_call: TRBJ2-1
cdr3_length: 17
d_call: TRBD2
v_call: TRBV12-5
clone_size: -
cdr3_nt: TGTGCTAGTGGCCCTGGGACTAGCGGGGGGCTCTACAATGAGCAGTTCTTC
cdr3_aa: CASGPGTSGGLYNEQFF

j_call: TRBJ2-1
cdr3_length: 14
d_call: TRBD2
v_call: TRBV7-6
clone_size: -
cdr3_nt: TGTGCCAGCAGCTACGGGACTAGCGACAATGAGCAGTTCTTC
cdr3_aa: CASSYGTSDNEQFF

j_call: TRBJ2-5
cdr3_length: 14
d_call: -
v_call: TRBV7-9
clone_size: few
cdr3_nt: TGTGCCAGCAGCTCCCGGGACAAAGAAGAGACCCAGTACTTC
cdr3_aa: CASSSRDKEETQYF

j_call: TRBJ1-1
cdr3_length: 15
d_call: -
v_call: TRBV14
clone_size: -
cdr3_nt: TGTGCCAGCAGCCAAGTTCCCACAGGGAACACTGAAGCTTTCTTT
cdr3_aa: CASSQVPTGNTEAFF

j_call: TRBJ1-2
cdr3_length: 17
d_call: TRBD1
v_call: TRBV7-9
clone_size: few
cdr3_nt: TGTGCCAGCAGCTTAGAGGGACAGGGAGCGGGTAACTATGGCTACACCTTC
cdr3_aa: CASSLEGQGAGNYGYTF

j_call: TRBJ2-5
cdr3_length: 14
d_call: -
v_call: TRBV19
clone_size: -
cdr3_nt: TGTGCCAGTAGTATCCCCCGGGACCAAGAGACCCAGTACTTC
cdr3_aa: CASSIPRDQETQYF

j_call: TRBJ1-1
cdr3_length: 17
d_call: TRBD1
v_call: TRBV24-1
clone_size: -
cdr3_nt: TGTGCCACCAGTGATTCCGGGACAGGGACTATGAACACTGAAGCTTTCTTT
cdr3_aa: CATSDSGTGTMNTEAFF

j_call: TRBJ2-2
cdr3_length: 13
d_call: TRBD1
v_call: TRBV6-4
clone_size: few
cdr3_nt: TGTGCCAGCAGTGAGACAGGGACCGGGGAGCTGTTTTTT
cdr3_aa: CASSETGTGELFF

j_call: TRBJ2-1
cdr3_length: 15
d_call: TRBD2
v_call: TRBV6-2/TRBV6-3
clone_size: few
cdr3_nt: TGTGCCAGCAGAAGTTCTAGCGGGATTTACAATGAGCAGTTCTTC
cdr3_aa: CASRSSSGIYNEQFF

j_call: TRBJ1-2
cdr3_length: 15
d_call: -
v_call: TRBV15
clone_size: -
cdr3_nt: TGTGCCACCAGCAGAGATCATCAGAGAAACTATGGCTACACCTTC
cdr3_aa: CATSRDHQRNYGYTF

j_call: TRBJ1-1
cdr3_length: 14
d_call: -
v_call: TRBV7-2
clone_size: -
cdr3_nt: TGTGCCAGCAGCCCTGGTGCAGGGAGGCCTGAAGCTTTCTTT
cdr3_aa: CASSPGAGRPEAFF

j_call: TRBJ2-1
cdr3_length: 14
d_call: TRBD2
v_call: TRBV6-8
clone_size: -
cdr3_nt: TGTGCCAGCAGTTACCGGGAGGGATACAATGAGCAGTTCTTC
cdr3_aa: CASSYREGYNEQFF

j_call: TRBJ2-3
cdr3_length: 15
d_call: TRBD2
v_call: TRBV7-8
clone_size: -
cdr3_nt: TGTGCCAGCAGCTTACCTAGCGGGGGGACAGATACGCAGTATTTT
cdr3_aa: CASSLPSGGTDTQYF

j_call: TRBJ1-2
cdr3_length: 15
d_call: TRBD1
v_call: TRBV4-1
clone_size: -
cdr3_nt: TGCGCCAGCAGTGAAGGGGACAGGGAGGCCTATGGCTACACCTTC
cdr3_aa: CASSEGDREAYGYTF

j_call: TRBJ2-6
cdr3_length: 15
d_call: -
v_call: TRBV6-1
clone_size: few
cdr3_nt: TGTGCCAGCAGTGAAGCCAGCTCTGGGGCCAACGTCCTGACTTTC
cdr3_aa: CASSEASSGANVLTF

j_call: TRBJ2-6
cdr3_length: 17
d_call: -
v_call: TRBV7-9
clone_size: -
cdr3_nt: TGTGCCAGCAGCTTAGGCAAGGGGCCCTCTGGGGCCAACGTCCTGACTTTC
cdr3_aa: CASSLGKGPSGANVLTF

j_call: TRBJ2-7
cdr3_length: 15
d_call: -
v_call: TRBV4-2
clone_size: -
cdr3_nt: TGTGCCAGCAGCCAAGAAGGCCTAAGCTCCTACGAGCAGTACTTC
cdr3_aa: CASSQEGLSSYEQYF

j_call: TRBJ1-6
cdr3_length: 16
d_call: -
v_call: TRBV11-2
clone_size: few
cdr3_nt: TGTGCCAGCAGCTTAGTCCAACAGGGATGGAATTCACCCCTCCACTTT
cdr3_aa: CASSLVQQGWNSPLHF

j_call: TRBJ2-7
cdr3_length: 15
d_call: -
v_call: TRBV19
clone_size: -
cdr3_nt: TGTGCCAGTAGAGATGGGATGGGGGGCGTCTACGAGCAGTACTTC
cdr3_aa: CASRDGMGGVYEQYF

j_call: TRBJ1-5
cdr3_length: 12
d_call: -
v_call: TRBV20-1
clone_size: -
cdr3_nt: TGCAGTGCTAGTCAGGGTGGGCAGCCCCAGCATTTT
cdr3_aa: CSASQGGQPQHF

j_call: TRBJ1-1
cdr3_length: 14
d_call: -
v_call: TRBV12-3/TRBV12-4
clone_size: once
cdr3_nt: TGTGCCAGCAGACCAGGATCAACTACCACTGAAGCTTTCTTT
cdr3_aa: CASRPGSTTTEAFF

j_call: TRBJ2-3
cdr3_length: 15
d_call: -
v_call: TRBV7-9
clone_size: once
cdr3_nt: TGTGCCAGCAGCTTCCCGGAGGATAGCACAGATACGCAGTATTTT
cdr3_aa: CASSFPEDSTDTQYF

j_call: TRBJ2-5
cdr3_length: 15
d_call: TRBD2
v_call: TRBV7-3
clone_size: few
cdr3_nt: TGTGCCAGCAGCTCAACGGGACTAGCTAGAGAGACCCAGTACTTC
cdr3_aa: CASSSTGLARETQYF

j_call: TRBJ2-1
cdr3_length: 16
d_call: -
v_call: TRBV4-1
clone_size: -
cdr3_nt: TGCGCCAGCAGCCCCCGGGGCGTCGACGGGAGTACTAAGCAGTTCTTC
cdr3_aa: CASSPRGVDGSTKQFF

j_call: TRBJ1-2
cdr3_length: 13
d_call: -
v_call: TRBV12-3/TRBV12-4
clone_size: -
cdr3_nt: TGTGCCAGCACCTACACCACTAACTATGGCTACACCTTC
cdr3_aa: CASTYTTNYGYTF

j_call: TRBJ2-7
cdr3_length: 16
d_call: -
v_call: TRBV28
clone_size: -
cdr3_nt: TGTGCCAGCAGTTTACCTTCCCAATTAAAGAACGTACAGCAGTACTTC
cdr3_aa: CASSLPSQLKNVQQYF

j_call: TRBJ1-2
cdr3_length: 12
d_call: TRBD1
v_call: TRBV7-9
clone_size: few
cdr3_nt: TGTGCCAGCAGACCCGACAGGGAACGCTACACCTTC
cdr3_aa: CASRPDRERYTF

j_call: TRBJ2-7
cdr3_length: 15
d_call: TRBD2
v_call: TRBV7-2
clone_size: few
cdr3_nt: TGTGCCAGCAGCTTAACTAGCGGGGCATTCTACGAGCAGTACTTC
cdr3_aa: CASSLTSGAFYEQYF

j_call: TRBJ1-2
cdr3_length: 14
d_call: TRBD1
v_call: TRBV7-9
clone_size: -
cdr3_nt: TGTGCCAGCAGCCCGGGACAGGGGAACTATGGCTACACCTTC
cdr3_aa: CASSPGQGNYGYTF

j_call: TRBJ2-2
cdr3_length: 17
d_call: -
v_call: TRBV7-3
clone_size: -
cdr3_nt: TGTGCCAGCAGCTCCCCATGGGGCGATCGGAACACCGGGGAGCTGTTTTTT
cdr3_aa: CASSSPWGDRNTGELFF

j_call: TRBJ2-1
cdr3_length: 14
d_call: TRBD2
v_call: TRBV7-2
clone_size: many
cdr3_nt: TGTGCCAGCAGTCAAGCTAGCGGCTTCAATGAGCAGTTCTTC
cdr3_aa: CASSQASGFNEQFF

j_call: TRBJ2-1
cdr3_length: 17
d_call: TRBD1
v_call: TRBV7-2
clone_size: many
cdr3_nt: TGTGCCAGCAGCTTAAAAAACAGGGGATTCTCCTACAATGAGCAGTTCTTC
cdr3_aa: CASSLKNRGFSYNEQFF

j_call: TRBJ1-1
cdr3_length: 17
d_call: -
v_call: TRBV19
clone_size: -
cdr3_nt: TGTGCCAGTAGTCCTCGTCCCGGGACTGTGGTGGGCACTGAAGCTTTCTTT
cdr3_aa: CASSPRPGTVVGTEAFF

j_call: TRBJ2-7
cdr3_length: 15
d_call: TRBD1
v_call: TRBV7-4
clone_size: -
cdr3_nt: TGTGCCAGCAGCTTCCCCGGGACAGGATCCTACGAGCAGTACTTC
cdr3_aa: CASSFPGTGSYEQYF

j_call: TRBJ2-5
cdr3_length: 14
d_call: TRBD2
v_call: TRBV7-6
clone_size: -
cdr3_nt: TGTGCCAGCAGCTGGAGCGGGATCCAAGAGACCCAGTACTTC
cdr3_aa: CASSWSGIQETQYF

j_call: TRBJ2-5
cdr3_length: 17
d_call: -
v_call: TRBV6-1
clone_size: -
cdr3_nt: TGTGCCAGCAGTGAATGGCGGACTACCGTTGTCCCAGAGACCCAGTACTTC
cdr3_aa: CASSEWRTTVVPETQYF

j_call: TRBJ2-7
cdr3_length: 16
d_call: TRBD1
v_call: TRBV7-2
clone_size: many
cdr3_nt: TGTGCCAGCAGCTCCCACCGGGACAGGGCCTCCTACGAGCAGTACTTC
cdr3_aa: CASSSHRDRASYEQYF

j_call: TRBJ2-7
cdr3_length: 13
d_call: -
v_call: TRBV9
clone_size: few
cdr3_nt: TGTGCCAGCAGCAGAGGGGGGGGCGACGAGCAGTACTTC
cdr3_aa: CASSRGGGDEQYF

j_call: TRBJ2-5
cdr3_length: 16
d_call: TRBD2
v_call: TRBV4-1
clone_size: -
cdr3_nt: TGCGCCAGCAGCTCTCTAGCGGGGGGGCCAGAGGAGACCCAGTACTTC
cdr3_aa: CASSSLAGGPEETQYF

j_call: TRBJ1-1
cdr3_length: 12
d_call: -
v_call: TRBV7-8
clone_size: few
cdr3_nt: TGTGCCATCTTAGACAGACCCCGGGGAGCTTTCTTT
cdr3_aa: CAILDRPRGAFF

j_call: TRBJ2-1
cdr3_length: 15
d_call: TRBD2
v_call: TRBV7-6
clone_size: few
cdr3_nt: TGTGCCAGCAGCTCGCGGGGGGGCCGCTACAATGAGCAGTTCTTC
cdr3_aa: CASSSRGGRYNEQFF

j_call: TRBJ1-5
cdr3_length: 16
d_call: -
v_call: TRBV27
clone_size: -
cdr3_nt: TGTGCCAGCAGGCCAGGGGCAGGGGAGGTATATCAGCCCCAGCATTTT
cdr3_aa: CASRPGAGEVYQPQHF